The TCR beta chain described here comes from a study of shared clonotypes between healthy human individuals. Study information: Used for every donor were three CD4 naive, three CD4 memory, two CD8 naive and one CD8 memory plate.

Cells designated naive CD8 were CD45RO-negative and were positively selected for CCR7, with terminally differentiated effector memory CD45RA+ cells excluded. Among the donors, all were Caucasian adults who lived in Nashville, Tennessee. Study results and limitations: Compared with clonotypes that all four donors shared, non-shared clonotypes had lower generation probabilities.

About this clone: Its antigen is currently unknown. Distinct nucleotide sequences in the sample also encode this CDR3.

The method was immunoSEQ multiplex PCR; TCRdb's version includes in-frame clones alone and lacks a portion of them. The table records about 2.1 million clones, approximately 92% of them present only once. Germline V gene sequence: CDR1 SGHRS, CDR2 YFSETQ. The V gene end was trimmed by 0 bases and the J gene end by 1 base; junction bases not matched to a gene: 4. The CDR3 is 15 amino acids. The receptor was derived from a man between 18 and 29 years old in good health. Some clones in this sample may be carry-over from other donors' samples. The V call is TRBV5-1, the J call TRBJ2-7, with TRBD1 matching over 7 bases. The material sequenced was naive CD8+ T cells from PBMCs. The CDR3 region has the DNA TGCGCCAGCAGCTTGGCGCAGGGGGTTTCCTACGAGCAGTACTTC. Residues: CASSLAQGVSYEQYF.